Listed below are T cell receptor beta chains from one sample, sequenced in a study of OX40 agonist ivuxolimab in advanced cancers. Method: immunoSEQ multiplex PCR; TCRdb's copy keeps in-frame clones and lacks some. Here the sample spans 73,000 or so clones, roughly 90% being singletons. The material was CD4+ or CD8+ T cells sorted from blood, obtained in a trial of the OX40 agonist ivuxolimab. The receptors were gathered from an adult with an advanced solid tumor such as melanoma, head and neck, liver or kidney cancer. The conserved cysteine and the conserved F or W are not part of the CDR3 here. Not all rows give a size; the values are once, few, many and, for expanded clones, a class.

J: TRBJ2-5; V: TRBV5-1; size: .; CDR3: ASSLGPGDETQY
J: TRBJ1-5; V: TRBV5-6; size: few; CDR3: ASSLAGAGQPQH
J: TRBJ2-6; V: TRBV28; size: .; CDR3: ASTVGGGAGANVLT
J: TRBJ1-2; V: TRBV6-1; size: .; CDR3: ASSEGTGARGYT
J: TRBJ1-1; V: TRBV18; size: .; CDR3: ASSSRVTEAF
J: TRBJ2-1; V: TRBV2; size: .; CDR3: ASGGQGLYNEQF
J: TRBJ2-3; V: TRBV9; size: few; CDR3: ASGLAGEATDTQY
J: TRBJ1-2; V: TRBV6-5; size: .; CDR3: ASSKNRESYT
J: TRBJ2-1; V: TRBV5-7; size: .; CDR3: ASSLELPNNEQF
J: TRBJ1-2; V: TRBV2; size: .; CDR3: ASRRDSYNYGYT
J: TRBJ2-7; V: TRBV11-2; size: .; CDR3: ASSLNSGVYEQY
J: TRBJ1-1; V: TRBV6-6; size: .; CDR3: ASSWAVGTEAF
J: TRBJ2-3; V: TRBV20-1; size: .; CDR3: SARSGLTQY
J: TRBJ1-2; V: TRBV7-8; size: .; CDR3: ASSLDRAYGYT
J: TRBJ2-1; V: TRBV12-5; size: .; CDR3: ASGLSSAGNNEQF
J: TRBJ2-7; V: TRBV6-6; size: .; CDR3: ASRHGTGGAYEQY
J: TRBJ2-2; V: TRBV5-4; size: .; CDR3: ASSLGQRTGELF
J: TRBJ1-1; V: TRBV2; size: .; CDR3: ASREGPGTEAF
J: TRBJ1-1; V: TRBV5-1; size: .; CDR3: ASSLEGRGRTEAF
J: TRBJ1-1; V: TRBV5-1; size: .; CDR3: ASSSGLVVLNTEAF
J: TRBJ2-6; V: TRBV6-1; size: .; CDR3: ASRGTSSGANVLT
J: TRBJ2-3; V: TRBV30; size: .; CDR3: AWSSGSGADTQY
J: TRBJ2-3; V: TRBV14; size: .; CDR3: ASSQQMDTQY
J: TRBJ2-7; V: TRBV28; size: .; CDR3: ASRGGTGNSYEQY
J: TRBJ2-3; V: TRBV19; size: .; CDR3: ASSQGWADTQY
J: TRBJ2-3; V: TRBV2; size: .; CDR3: ASSVLAGGTDTQY
J: TRBJ1-1; V: TRBV6-6; size: .; CDR3: ASTGSQGAF
J: TRBJ2-1; V: TRBV29-1; size: .; CDR3: SVETPGTQSSYNEQF
J: TRBJ1-1; V: TRBV2; size: .; CDR3: ASRGRTGGGTEAF
J: TRBJ2-5; V: TRBV5-6; size: .; CDR3: ASSLVGQETQY
J: TRBJ1-3; V: TRBV19; size: .; CDR3: ASSPQSGLFSGNTIY
J: TRBJ2-3; V: TRBV5-1; size: once; CDR3: ASSLGTGSDTQY
J: TRBJ1-4; V: TRBV19; size: .; CDR3: ASRGDRRSEKLF
J: TRBJ1-5; V: TRBV19; size: .; CDR3: ASTLDREKPQH
J: TRBJ2-6; V: TRBV21-1; size: .; CDR3: ASSPPTYSGANVLT
J: TRBJ1-1; V: TRBV19; size: .; CDR3: ASSLAAFNTEAF